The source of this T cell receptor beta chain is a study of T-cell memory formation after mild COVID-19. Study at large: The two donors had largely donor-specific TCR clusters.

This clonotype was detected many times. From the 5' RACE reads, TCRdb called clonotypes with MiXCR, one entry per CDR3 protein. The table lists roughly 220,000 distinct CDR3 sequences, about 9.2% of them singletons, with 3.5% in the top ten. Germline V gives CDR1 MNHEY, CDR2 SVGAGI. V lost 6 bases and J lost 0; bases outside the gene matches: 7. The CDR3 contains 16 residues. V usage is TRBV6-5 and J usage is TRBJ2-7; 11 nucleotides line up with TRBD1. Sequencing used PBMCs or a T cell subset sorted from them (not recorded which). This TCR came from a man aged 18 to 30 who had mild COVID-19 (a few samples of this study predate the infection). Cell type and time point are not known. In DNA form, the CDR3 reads TGTGCCAGCAGACCTTCCGGGACAGGGGGCTCCTACGAGCAGTACGTC. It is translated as CASRPSGTGGSYEQYV.